Below, 2 T cell receptor beta chains from the same sample are listed, as sequenced in a study of CD8 T cells in ankylosing spondylitis. TCRdb analysed the 5' RACE reads with MiXCR anew, one entry per CDR3 protein. The sample consists of under 150,000 distinct CDR3 sequences, over 7% of them appearing once. The sample was blood, either unsorted or a sorted T cell fraction (not recorded which). Receptors were obtained from a male donor with ankylosing spondylitis or in good health (not recorded which).

This clonotype was detected many times. The rearrangement uses TRBV13 and TRBJ2-7; 10 bases fit TRBD1. Germline-derived CDR1 and CDR2 are PRHDT and FYEKMQ (reference sequence). This CDR3 spans 16 amino acids. The junction had 15 bases not matched to a gene; V was cut back by 7 bases and J by 6 bases. The chain's CDR3 is CASTQGAGTGVSEQYF. The CDR3 nucleotides are TGTGCCAGCACCCAGGGTGCCGGGACAGGGGTTTCCGAGCAGTACTTC.

This clonotype was observed a few times. CDR3 amino acids: CASSPPEAQETQYF. CDR3 nucleotides: TGTGCCAGCAGCCCCCCGGAGGCCCAAGAGACCCAGTACTTC. The J gene is TRBJ2-5, the V gene TRBV11-1, with a tentative D call TRBD2 (5 bases). Germline CDR1 is SGHAT and CDR2 is FQDESV (reference sequence). The CDR3 spans 14 residues. The germline V and J ends were trimmed by 5 bases and 1 base, with 11 bases remaining between them. Together with reference TRBV11-1 and TRBJ2-5, the CDR3 gives the full variable domain: EAEVAQSPRYKITEKSQAVAFWCDPISGHATLYWYRQILGQGPELLVQFQDESVVDDSQLPKDRFSAERLKGVDSTLKIQPAELGDSAMYLCASSPPEAQETQYFGPGTRLLVL.